One sample yielded the 12 T cell receptor beta chains listed below, sequenced in a study of T cells in Graves' hyperthyroidism and ophthalmopathy. From RNA transcripts, TCR beta CDR3 regions were amplified. During a first-round RT-PCR of the TCR CDR3, the HTBI primer set was used. TCRdb passed the multiplex PCR reads through MiXCR, listing each CDR3 protein once. The table includes more than 500,000 distinct CDR3 sequences, roughly 45% detected once. Sample: peripheral blood or thyroid tissue (not recorded which). Receptors were obtained from an adult woman with Graves' disease, either hyperthyroidism or ophthalmopathy (not recorded which).

Remarks on this clonotype: The CDR3 ends on some other residue instead of the conserved phenylalanine or tryptophan, so this is likely a read error. This chain uses TRBV3-1 with TRBJ1-5; 9 nucleotides align to TRBD1. Germline CDR1 LGHDT, CDR2 YNNKEL (reference sequence). The CDR3 spans 14 residues. J gave up 7 bases and V 1 base, and 2 bases lay outside the gene matches. CDR3 sequence (DNA): TGTGCCAGCAGCCAAGGGACAGGGGAGCAGCCCCAGCATCTT. Its protein is CASSQGTGEQPQHL.

This clonotype was found many times. V gene TRBV20-1 combines with J gene TRBJ1-5; the D gene is possibly TRBD1 (5 bases). The CDR3 runs to 14 residues. V lost 6 bases and J 0 bases, leaving 12 bases between the germline ends. Per germline, CDR1 DFQATT and CDR2 SNEGSKA (reference sequence). CDR3 nucleotides: TGCAGTGCAAGCGAGGGGAATAGCAATCAGCCCCAGCATTTT. Residues: CSASEGNSNQPQHF.

This clonotype was observed at least ten times. CDR3 coding DNA: TGTGCCATCAGCCCACAGGGGGCCGACGAGCAGTACTTC. Protein product: CAISPQGADEQYF. The genes are TRBV10-3 and TRBJ2-7, with 9 bases aligning to TRBD1. This CDR3 region has 13 residues. Per the germline V gene, CDR1 is ENHRY and CDR2 is SYGVKD. Germline trimming cut 6 bases from V and 5 bases from J; bases unmatched to any gene: 5.

The chain joins TRBV2 to TRBJ1-5, with 8 bases identical to TRBD1. Germline values: CDR1 SNHLY, CDR2 FYNNEI. The CDR3 extends over 12 amino acids. J was trimmed by 11 bases and V by 6 bases; bases with no gene match: 6. CDR3 sequence (DNA): TGTGCCAGCAGAGACAGGGGCGAGACCCAGCATTTT. Its protein is CASRDRGETQHF.

The chain joins TRBV2 to TRBJ1-4; D remains unclear. Germline V gives CDR1 SNHLY, CDR2 FYNNEI. CDR3 length: 15 amino acids. V was pared by 1 base and J by 3 bases, with 9 bases between. Here the CDR3 DNA reads TGTGCCAGCAGTGAAGGGACGTTTGCTAATGAAAAACTGTTTTTT. Translation gives CASSEGTFANEKLFF.

J is TRBJ1-1 and V is TRBV12-3 or TRBV12-4; D not resolved. The CDR3 consists of 13 residues. The ends were cut back, 7 bases at V and 4 bases at J, with 13 bases in the middle. CDR3 in DNA: TGTGCCAGCACCCTTGGGGATAGCACTGAAGCTTTCTTT. Translated: CASTLGDSTEAFF.

V gene TRBV5-1 combines with J gene TRBJ1-6; 8 bases agree with TRBD1. The V segment lost 4 bases and the J segment 10 bases; nucleotides outside the gene matches: 7. The germline V gene encodes CDR1 SGHRS and CDR2 YFSETQ. The CDR3 length is 14 residues. This CDR3 reads CASSLGRGLSPLHF. CDR3 nucleotide sequence: TGCGCCAGCAGCCTGGGCAGGGGGCTGTCACCCCTCCACTTT.

J is TRBJ2-5 and V is TRBV10-3; TRBD1 or TRBD2 may be the D gene (5 bases each). Germline values: CDR1 ENHRY, CDR2 SYGVKD. This CDR3 region has 14 residues. Trimming took 4 bases from V and 4 from J, leaving 13 bases between them. The CDR3 spells CAISAGLELETQYF. CDR3 nucleotides: TGTGCCATCAGTGCGGGGCTGGAGCTAGAGACCCAGTACTTC.

The sample holds many counts of this clonotype. The CDR3 DNA is TGCAGTGCTAGAGATCTGGGTACTGAAGCTTTCTTT. It is translated as CSARDLGTEAFF. This chain links TRBV20-1 with TRBJ1-1; D uncertain. With 0 bases removed from V and 5 bases from J, the gap between germline ends came to 7 bases. Germline CDR1 is DFQATT and CDR2 is SNEGSKA (reference sequence). The CDR3 is made up of 12 amino acids.

This clonotype was seen ten or more times. V is TRBV20-1 and J is TRBJ1-2; 9 nucleotides align to TRBD1. CDR1 and CDR2 from the germline V gene are DFQATT and SNEGSKA (reference sequence). The CDR3 has 12 amino acids. V gave up 5 bases and J gave up 3 bases; unmatched junction bases: 1. The CDR3 nucleotides are TGCAGTGCTGGGACAGGGCACTATGGCTACACCTTC. As protein: CSAGTGHYGYTF.

This clonotype showed up just a few times. A clone one base away is much larger, so this may be a read error. CDR3 amino acids: CSARQGATGEQYF. The DNA for the CDR3 is TGCAGTGCTAGACAGGGGGCAACAGGCGAGCAGTACTTC. The chain is built from TRBV20-1 and TRBJ2-7; 8 bases are a match to TRBD1. The germline gives CDR1 DFQATT, CDR2 SNEGSKA (reference sequence). This CDR3 region has 13 residues. V shed 2 bases and J 6 bases; nucleotides not matched to a gene: 6.

V gene TRBV30 combines with J gene TRBJ1-2; D unresolved. The CDR3 has 14 amino acids. Germline V gives CDR1 GTSNPN, CDR2 SVGIG (reference sequence). Between the trimmed V and J ends, which lost 4 bases and 0 bases, there was a span of 12 bases. The CDR3 DNA follows: TGTGCCTGGATCCGTGGAGGTGCTAACTATGGCTACACCTTC. Translating it yields CAWIRGGANYGYTF.